One and the same sample provided the 13 T cell receptor beta chains below, sequenced in a study of blood T cell repertoires in COVID-19. Profiled with immunoSEQ multiplex PCR; TCRdb holds only in-frame clones, not every one. The sample contains under 80,000 clones, 75% to 90% of which appear only once. Input material: peripheral blood. These receptor sequences come from a human donor in a cohort sampled during active COVID-19.

The V call is TRBV19, the J call TRBJ1-1; D remains ambiguous. Trimming removed 6 bases at V and 2 bases at J, with 4 bases between. The CDR3 runs 11 residues. The germline CDR1 and CDR2 sequences are LNHDA and SQIVND (reference sequence). For the CDR3, the DNA is TGTGCCAGTAGAGCCAACACTGAAGCTTTCTTT. It codes for CASRANTEAFF.

This clone was detected once. The V call is TRBV2, the J call TRBJ2-7; 7 bases match TRBD1. Unmatched junction bases numbered 7, after V lost 2 bases and J lost 6 bases. CDR1 and CDR2 from the germline V gene are SNHLY and FYNNEI. This CDR3 is 14 amino acids long. CDR3 bases: TGTGCCAGCAGTGAATGGGAGACAGGGACCGAGCAGTACTTC. It encodes CASSEWETGTEQYF.

The sample holds a few counts of this clone. The V and J genes are TRBV5-1 and TRBJ2-3; 8 bases are shared with TRBD2. Unmatched junction bases numbered 7, after V lost 4 bases and J lost 0 bases. Germline loops: CDR1 SGHRS, CDR2 YFSETQ. This CDR3 has 16 residues. The CDR3 reads CASSLPGGASTDTQYF. The CDR3, as DNA: TGCGCCAGCAGCCTTCCCGGGGGGGCAAGCACAGATACGCAGTATTTT.

This clone was observed a handful of times. This chain links TRBV5-4 with TRBJ2-7, with 9 bases aligning to TRBD2. There are 13 residues in the CDR3. CDR1 SGHNT and CDR2 YYREEE come from the germline V gene (reference sequence). V lost 4 bases to trimming and J lost 3 bases; unmatched junction nucleotides: 2. In nucleotides, the CDR3 is TGTGCCAGCAGCACGACTAGCGGCTACGAGCAGTACTTC. As protein: CASSTTSGYEQYF.

This sequence joins TRBV7-2 and TRBJ2-7; D is ambiguous. The CDR3 is 12 amino acids. V dropped 3 bases and J dropped 4 bases, with 7 bases sitting between them. Germline loops: CDR1 SGHTA, CDR2 FQGNSA. Here the CDR3 reads CASSFSRYEQYF. CDR3 nucleotide sequence: TGTGCCAGCAGCTTTTCTCGGTACGAGCAGTACTTC.

The rearrangement uses TRBV5-4 and TRBJ2-2; a possible D gene is TRBD2 (6 bases). This CDR3 region has 14 residues. Deletions cut 5 bases from V and 5 bases from J, with 13 bases between. In germline, CDR1 is SGHNT, CDR2 YYREEE (reference sequence). The CDR3 DNA follows: TGTGCCAGCAGGTTCGGGAGTGGGACCGGGGAGCTGTTTTTT. This translates into CASRFGSGTGELFF.

The rearrangement uses TRBV6-5 and TRBJ2-7; no definite D call. CDR1 is MNHEY and CDR2 is SVGAGI in the germline V gene. The CDR3 contains 12 residues. V was trimmed by 2 bases and J by 4 bases, leaving 6 bases between them. The CDR3: CASSYAGYEQYF. CDR3 DNA sequence: TGTGCCAGCAGTTACGCCGGGTACGAGCAGTACTTC.

This clone was recorded only once. The chain employs TRBV5-1 and TRBJ2-2; D remains ambiguous. Germline V gene lookup returns CDR1 SGHRS and CDR2 YFSETQ. There are 15 residues in the CDR3. Trimming left V 1 base short and J 4 bases short, with 11 bases between. The CDR3 loop reads CASSLLMRGTGELFF. The CDR3 DNA is TGCGCCAGCAGCTTGCTAATGAGAGGCACCGGGGAGCTGTTTTTT.

The genes are TRBV5-5 and TRBJ1-1; 8 bases line up with TRBD1. In germline, CDR1 is SGHKS, CDR2 YYEKEE (reference sequence). The CDR3 extends over 17 amino acids. V lost 4 bases to trimming and J lost 0 bases; unmatched junction nucleotides: 11. CDR3 DNA: TGTGCCAGCAGCCCAGGACAGGGTCTCCCCGTGAACACTGAAGCTTTCTTT. Amino acid sequence: CASSPGQGLPVNTEAFF.

V is TRBV7-8 and J is TRBJ1-2; the D gene is possibly TRBD1 (6 bases). This CDR3 has 15 residues. Germline CDR1 reads SGHVS; CDR2 reads FQNEAQ. The V and J ends lost 4 bases and 4 bases respectively, with 16 bases between them. The CDR3 loop reads CASSSRGGASYGYTF. The CDR3 coding sequence is TGTGCCAGCAGCTCCCGAGGGGGGGCAAGCTATGGCTACACCTTC.

V usage is TRBV13 and J usage is TRBJ2-7; tentatively, D is TRBD2 (5 bases). Trimming took off 5 bases at V and 1 base at J, with 24 bases between the two ends. CDR3 length: 18 residues. Germline V lookup: CDR1 PRHDT, CDR2 FYEKMQ (reference sequence). Here the CDR3 reads CASSPLGGQVTPSYEQYF. The CDR3 coding sequence is TGTGCCAGCAGCCCGCTAGGAGGCCAGGTCACCCCTTCCTACGAGCAGTACTTC.

V usage is TRBV9 and J usage is TRBJ2-3, with D possibly TRBD1 on 5 matching bases. CDR1 SGDLS and CDR2 YYNGEE come from the germline V gene. The CDR3 loop spans 15 amino acids. V lost 2 bases and J lost 1, with 11 bases in between. The CDR3 nucleotides are TGTGCCAGCAGCGTTCAGGGCGTTCGCACAGATACGCAGTATTTT. Translating gives CASSVQGVRTDTQYF.

In its sample, this clone was seen once. This chain uses TRBV20-1 with TRBJ2-3, with a tentative D call TRBD2 (5 bases). V shed 3 bases and J shed 2 bases, with 9 bases lying between them. This CDR3 has 13 amino acids. Germline V gives CDR1 DFQATT, CDR2 SNEGSKA (reference sequence). The CDR3, as DNA: TGCAGTGCTAGTTGGAGGTTCACAGATACGCAGTATTTT. This codes for CSASWRFTDTQYF.